This record concerns one TCR beta chain sequence. This clone was seen a few times. Its antigen has not been determined. Base qualities were left out, and no much larger clone turns up one base away. This entry belongs to a study of cytomegalovirus exposure and HLA in healthy donors (dated 2017 in TCRdb). Some background on the complete study: According to an earlier analysis of several hundred of the donors, about 179 million T cells yielded 90 million to 140 million unique TCR beta sequences and roughly 280 Gb of sequence data. Among some 400 genotyped donors of the cohort, an average of around 240,000 unique TCR beta nucleotide sequences was sequenced per donor, of which approximately 19% were non-productive. Roughly 300 gigabases of sequencing data and roughly 81 million unique TCR sequences made up an early release that covered some 640 HLA-typed donors. The study combined high-throughput TCR immunosequencing, statistical association of individual TCRs with disease status, and machine learning to predict cytomegalovirus infection status. An earlier analysis of around 580 of the donors used high-throughput TCR beta sequencing to judge whether each TCR beta V gene segment behaved as functional or pseudogenic. A later genetic analysis used genome-wide SNP genotypes for about 55% of the 666 donors, treating that subset as a discovery cohort. The study used immunosequencing to profile the T cell repertoires of 666 subjects and linked those repertoires to cytomegalovirus serostatus. Of the 350 to 400 genotyped donors, approximately 83% fell in the genetic ancestry cluster associated with self-reported Caucasian donors. In the later analysis, no new phenotypic data were used to find candidate immune exposures; instead, reliance was placed on TCR beta sequences and their occurrence across donors. Every repertoire in the discovery cohort had been generated on one and the same sequencing platform. Five DR-DQ haplotypes were treated as single units for association and clustering because of strong linkage in the cohort. A later analysis re-examined previously published TCR beta repertoires from just over 650 donors and added high-resolution HLA genotyping to investigate patterns of TCR occurrence. Typing coverage varied by locus: about 620-630 donors for A, B, C, DRB1 and DQB1; under 550 for DQA1; about 600 for DPA1; around 450 for DPB1. Donor age, sex, ethnicity and CMV serostatus were collected together with the repertoire data. A separate validation cohort of 100 to 150 different subjects was used in addition to the roughly 720-subject first cohort. The study aimed to test whether signatures of past pathogen exposure could be identified by cataloging public T cell receptors. HLA typing included class I and class II loci at four-digit resolution.

The CDR3, from cysteine to phenylalanine, totals 14 residues. The retained sequence is limited to the CDR3, 42 bases, with the frame set at the first base. The germline V gene yields WSHSY for CDR1 and SAAADI for CDR2. The V end gives up 6 bases and the J end 0 bases, leaving 4 bases in the junction not matched to a gene. On the study overall, not on this receptor specifically: The classifier was reported to diagnose cytomegalovirus status with high specificity and sensitivity in both the original and validation cohorts. A later analysis found that most CMV-associated TCR beta chains appeared HLA-restricted, with HLA associations seemingly driven largely by CMV exposure. The sequencing pipeline was judged likely to have produced a cluster of highly shared sequence variants as a technical artifact. A later analysis found that TCR association rates varied across HLA loci, with DRB1 alleles showing the most associated TCRs and HLA-C alleles the fewest. Because HLA typing was unavailable for some donors at each locus, only the typed subset was used in association tests. The authors suggested that the approach could potentially be extended to other disease states and immunological phenotypes. A later analysis associated 15,000 or so TCR beta sequences with specific HLA alleles at a false discovery rate of 0.05. Some IMGT-functional V segments, including TRBV6-2 and TRBV6-3, could not be distinguished by the 87-base-pair reads and were therefore excluded. The only immune exposure information available for the cohort was CMV serostatus. A further reported finding was that TCR beta sequences accurately predicted the HLA-A and HLA-B alleles for most subjects in the first cohort. A few of the identified cytomegalovirus-associated TCR beta chains were confirmed in vitro to be specific for cytomegalovirus antigens. A later genetic analysis associated a missense DCLRE1C variant with V-gene and J-gene trimming of TCR beta chains, and an independent cohort replicated the association. Across donors, most TCR sequences were observed very rarely, whereas some public TCRs were present in many individuals. Only TCR beta chains were sequenced in this cohort, and the absence of alpha or paired-chain data limited detectable features. A later analysis reported that several top co-occurrence clusters appeared linked to parvovirus B19, influenza, CMV and Epstein-Barr virus. Compared with the roughly 710-donor mean, donors in an Asian-associated ancestry cluster had fewer N-insertions in productive TCRs, according to a later genetic analysis. In a later analysis, HLA-associated TCR beta chains showed more clonal expansion and lower generation probabilities than non-associated chains that were equally common. An earlier analysis of 450 to 750 of the donors showed that most TCR beta V segments appeared in productive rearrangements either about 87% or about 30% of the time, which broadly matched IMGT annotations. Strong co-occurrence of HLA alleles, especially DR and DQ, made assigning TCR associations to individual alleles difficult. The presence/absence analyses assumed that sequencing depth was roughly uniform across donors, and that assumption may not be true. A total of fewer than 200 TCR beta chains were listed by the study as associated with cytomegalovirus. Linkage disequilibrium might explain the correlated functional status among segregating V segments, but an unknown experimental factor could not be ruled out. Over 15 rarely observed V segments, including chromosome 9 orphons, were excluded from the earlier analysis of just under 600 of the donors because counts were too low.

In total, approximately 690 healthy bone marrow donors made up the cohort. All cohort members were sampled while nominally healthy, although unrecorded immune exposures were likely present. The donor tested CMV seronegative, placing the donor among the 350 to 400 seronegative members of the cohort. A peripheral blood sample was provided by each donor, and peripheral blood mononuclear cells were used for TCR beta sequencing. Genomic DNA was extracted from the blood cell samples with the Qiagen DNeasy Blood Extraction Kit. The method was the immunoSEQ multiplex PCR assay. For the multiplex PCR, a mixture combining 60 forward primers for TCR Vbeta segments and 13 reverse primers for TCR Jbeta segments was used. Amplification of the CDR3 region of rearranged TCR beta genes was performed with a multiplex PCR assay on genomic DNA. Amplified TCR beta libraries were sequenced as 87-base-pair reads on the Illumina HiSeq System. Per the original workflow: Across the 600 to 700 repertoires, a later analysis counted about 81 million unique TCR beta chains, 9.5 million to 13 million of which were shared by at least two donors. To remove PCR and sequencing errors, raw reads were error-corrected and collapsed into unique sequences using a nearest-neighbor algorithm that merged closely related sequences. CDR3 sequences were aligned to IMGT reference sequences to assign V, D and J gene segments. For a sequence to be retained, a match of at least six nucleotides to both a V gene segment and a J gene segment was required. Rearrangements were called productive when the CDR3 lacked stop codons and stayed in frame with V and J; all others were non-productive. CDR3 was defined according to IMGT convention as the region running from the second conserved V-encoded cysteine to the conserved J-encoded phenylalanine. The earlier analysis of some 580 of the donors excluded any sequence lacking an unambiguous match to a single V gene segment. An earlier analysis of almost 600 of the donors classified V segments as functional when productive rearrangements were above 56.7% and as segregating when the standard deviation between donors was above 5%. A statistical classification framework was built for diagnosing cytomegalovirus status from the catalog of TCR beta chain sequences. V and J gene assignment, in a later analysis, came from comparing TCR nucleotide sequences with IMGT/GENE-DB human TR gene sequences. A later analysis assigned CDR3 sequences and most-parsimonious VDJ recombination scenarios with the TCRdist pipeline. In a later analysis, every TCR beta chain was defined by the combination of its CDR3 amino acid sequence and its V-gene family, and reads without a unique V-gene family were dropped. As a way to deal with suspected cross-contamination and a sequencing artifact, a later analysis dropped 592 nucleotide sequences that were highly shared and had low generation probability. In a later analysis, a clonal expansion index was calculated for each public chain from normalized within-repertoire ranks of inferred template counts. A later analysis computed generation probabilities with a VDJ recombination model fitted to out-of-frame rearrangements, and checked the results against IGoR. Hypergeometric tests were used in a later analysis to score TCR-TCR, TCR-HLA and TCR-CMV co-occurrence, with a repertoire-size bias correction applied to the TCR pairs. False discovery rates were estimated in a later analysis by permuting HLA or CMV assignments 20 times. In a later analysis, co-occurring TCRs were grouped using DBSCAN, and TCRdist sequence similarity was added for clustering within HLA-allele-positive subsets. Co-occurrence clustering excluded repertoires with fewer than 30,000 or more than 120,000 public chains, plus five with anomalous nucleotide sharing. What TCRdb holds here is the immuneACCESS table cut down to in-frame rearrangements. Part of the clones is not present; checked against another copy, under half of the missing clones reflect an unresolved V gene, and the others are unexplained. V and J calls plus clone size are reproduced from that table; the DNA served to infer D and trimming. The sample profile shows some 150,000 clones; roughly 80% of them were found once. Together, the top ten hold around 1.5% of the sample.

The sequence links TRBV10-2 to TRBJ1-1; TRBD1 matches 7 bases in the middle. Sequences were obtained from PBMCs. The receptor was isolated from a female donor in good health and CMV-seronegative. The CDR3 protein is CASSSGQLNTEAFF. The DNA sequence is as follows: TGCGCCAGCAGCTCGGGACAGCTGAACACTGAAGCTTTCTTT.